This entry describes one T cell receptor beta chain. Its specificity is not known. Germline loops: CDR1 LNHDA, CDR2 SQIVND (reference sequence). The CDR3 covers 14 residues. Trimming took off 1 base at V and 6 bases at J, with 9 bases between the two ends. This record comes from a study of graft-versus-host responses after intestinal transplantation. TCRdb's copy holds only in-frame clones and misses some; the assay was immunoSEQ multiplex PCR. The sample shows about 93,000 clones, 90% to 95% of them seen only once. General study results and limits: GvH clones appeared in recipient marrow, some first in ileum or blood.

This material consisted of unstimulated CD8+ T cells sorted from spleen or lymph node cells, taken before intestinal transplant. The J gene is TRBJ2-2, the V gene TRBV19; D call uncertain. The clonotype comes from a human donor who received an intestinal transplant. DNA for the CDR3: TGTGCCAGTAGTATAGGCTCCCCAGCCGGGGAGCTGTTTTTT. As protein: CASSIGSPAGELFF.